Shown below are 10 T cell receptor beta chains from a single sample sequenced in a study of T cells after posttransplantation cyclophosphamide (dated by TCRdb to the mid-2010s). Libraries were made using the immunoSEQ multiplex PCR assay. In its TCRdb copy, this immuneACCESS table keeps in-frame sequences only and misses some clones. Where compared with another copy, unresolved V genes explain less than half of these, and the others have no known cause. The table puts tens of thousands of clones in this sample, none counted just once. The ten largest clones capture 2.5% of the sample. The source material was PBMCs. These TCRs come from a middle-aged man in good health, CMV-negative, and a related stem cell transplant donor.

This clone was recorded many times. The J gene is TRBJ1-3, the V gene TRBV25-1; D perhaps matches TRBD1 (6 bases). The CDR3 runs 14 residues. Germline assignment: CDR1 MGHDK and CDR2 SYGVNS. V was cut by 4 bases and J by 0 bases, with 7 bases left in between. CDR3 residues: CASSGTDSGNTIYF. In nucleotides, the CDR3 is TGTGCCAGCAGTGGGACAGACTCTGGAAACACCATATATTTT.

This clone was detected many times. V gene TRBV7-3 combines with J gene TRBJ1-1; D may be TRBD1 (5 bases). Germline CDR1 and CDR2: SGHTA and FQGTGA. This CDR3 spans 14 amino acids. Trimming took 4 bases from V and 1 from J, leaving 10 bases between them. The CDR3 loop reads CASSSGQPNTEAFF. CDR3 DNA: TGTGCCAGCAGCTCCGGACAACCGAACACTGAAGCTTTCTTT.

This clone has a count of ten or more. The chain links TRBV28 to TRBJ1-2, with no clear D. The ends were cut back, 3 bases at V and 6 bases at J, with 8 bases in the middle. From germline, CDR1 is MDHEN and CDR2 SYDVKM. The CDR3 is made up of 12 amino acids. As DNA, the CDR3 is TGTGCCAGCAGTTTCGGGGTCGATGGCTACACCTTC. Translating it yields CASSFGVDGYTF.

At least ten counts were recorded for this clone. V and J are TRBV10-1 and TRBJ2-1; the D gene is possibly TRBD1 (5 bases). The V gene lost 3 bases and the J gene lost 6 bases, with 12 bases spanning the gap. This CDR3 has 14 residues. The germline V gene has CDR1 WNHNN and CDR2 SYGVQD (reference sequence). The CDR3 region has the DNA TGCGCCAGCAGTGATGGGCAGGGCGGCAATGAGCAGTTCTTC. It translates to CASSDGQGGNEQFF.

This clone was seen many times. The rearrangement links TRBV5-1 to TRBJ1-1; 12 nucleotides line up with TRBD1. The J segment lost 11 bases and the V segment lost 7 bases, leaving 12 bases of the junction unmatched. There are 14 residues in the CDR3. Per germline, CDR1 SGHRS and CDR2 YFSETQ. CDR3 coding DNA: TGCGCCAGCTGCCCCGGGACAGGGGGCTTGGAGGCTTTCTTT. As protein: CASCPGTGGLEAFF.

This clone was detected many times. The CDR3 spells CASSFSGTEAFF. CDR3 DNA sequence: TGTGCCAGCAGTTTCTCCGGGACAGAAGCTTTCTTT. The V gene is TRBV27, the J gene TRBJ1-1, with a weak D call TRBD1 (6 bases). The germline V gene has CDR1 MNHEY and CDR2 SMNVEV (reference sequence). Trimming took 3 bases from V and 8 from J, leaving 10 bases between them. The CDR3 contains 12 residues.

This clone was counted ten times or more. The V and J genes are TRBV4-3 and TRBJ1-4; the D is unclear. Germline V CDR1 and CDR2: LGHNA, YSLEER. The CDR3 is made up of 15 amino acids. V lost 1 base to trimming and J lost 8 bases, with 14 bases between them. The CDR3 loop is CASSQVPGVGEKLFF. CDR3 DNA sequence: TGCGCCAGCAGCCAAGTCCCGGGAGTGGGGGAAAAACTGTTTTTT.

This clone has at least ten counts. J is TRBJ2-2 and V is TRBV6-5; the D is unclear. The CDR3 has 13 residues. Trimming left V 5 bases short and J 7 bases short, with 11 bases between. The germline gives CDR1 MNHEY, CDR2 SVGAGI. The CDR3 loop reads CASSNVKIGELFF. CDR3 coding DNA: TGTGCCAGCAGTAATGTTAAAATCGGGGAGCTGTTTTTT.

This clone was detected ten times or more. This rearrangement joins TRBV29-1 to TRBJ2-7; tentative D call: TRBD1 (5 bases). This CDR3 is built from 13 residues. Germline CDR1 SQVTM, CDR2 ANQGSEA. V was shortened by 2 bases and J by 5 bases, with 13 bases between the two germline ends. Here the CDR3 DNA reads TGCAGCGTTGAATCCTTTGCAGGGAACGAGCAGTACTTC. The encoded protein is CSVESFAGNEQYF.

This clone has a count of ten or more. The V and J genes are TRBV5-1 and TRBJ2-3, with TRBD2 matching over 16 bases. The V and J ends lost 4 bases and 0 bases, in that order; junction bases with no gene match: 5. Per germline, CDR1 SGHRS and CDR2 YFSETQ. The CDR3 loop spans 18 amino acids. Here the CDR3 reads CASSLGTSGRASTDTQYF. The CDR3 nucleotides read TGCGCCAGCAGCCTCGGGACTAGCGGGAGGGCGAGCACAGATACGCAGTATTTT.